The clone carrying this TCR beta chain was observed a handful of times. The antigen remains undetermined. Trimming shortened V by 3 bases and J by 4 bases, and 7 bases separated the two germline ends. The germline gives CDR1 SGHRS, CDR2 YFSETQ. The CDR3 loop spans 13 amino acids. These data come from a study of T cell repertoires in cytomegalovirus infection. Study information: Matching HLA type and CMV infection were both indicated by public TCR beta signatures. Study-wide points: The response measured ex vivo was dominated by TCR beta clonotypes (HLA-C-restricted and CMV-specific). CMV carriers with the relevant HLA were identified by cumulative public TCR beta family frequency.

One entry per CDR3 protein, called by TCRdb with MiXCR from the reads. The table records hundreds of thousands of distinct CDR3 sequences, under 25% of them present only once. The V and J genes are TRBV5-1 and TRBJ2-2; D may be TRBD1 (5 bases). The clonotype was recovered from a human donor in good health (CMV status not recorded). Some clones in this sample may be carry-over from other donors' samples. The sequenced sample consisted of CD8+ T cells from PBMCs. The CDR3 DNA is TGCGCCAGCAGCTGGACATTCACCGGGGAGCTGTTTTTT. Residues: CASSWTFTGELFF.